The 25 T cell receptor beta chains below come from one sample, sequenced in a study of cytomegalovirus exposure and HLA in healthy donors. The PCR ran on 60 Vbeta and 13 Jbeta primers. Produced via immunoSEQ multiplex PCR; TCRdb's table is partial and in-frame only. The table records some 190,000 clones, 65% to 80% of them present only once. The sequenced material came from PBMCs. The receptors were sampled from a woman aged 40 to 50 in good health and CMV-seronegative.

V is TRBV11-2 and J is TRBJ2-4, with 11 positions matching TRBD1. V lost 1 base to trimming and J lost 5 bases; unmatched junction nucleotides: 7. Germline loops: CDR1 SGHAT, CDR2 FQNNGV. This CDR3 comprises 17 residues. The CDR3 nucleotides are TGTGCCAGCAGCTTAGGCCGGGACAGGGGGTTCCAAAACATTCAGTACTTC. Translating gives CASSLGRDRGFQNIQYF.

The chain links TRBV15 to TRBJ1-2, with 7 bases fitting TRBD1. The CDR3 runs 17 residues. Per the germline V gene, CDR1 is LNHNV and CDR2 is YYDKDF (reference sequence). V lost 4 bases to trimming and J lost 7 bases; unmatched junction nucleotides: 18. The CDR3 here is CATSTVEVRQGLRGYTF. In DNA, the CDR3 is TGTGCCACCAGCACAGTGGAAGTGAGACAGGGCTTACGTGGCTACACCTTC.

Only a few counts were recorded for this clone. The J gene is TRBJ1-4, the V gene TRBV7-6; D not resolved. Germline-derived CDR1 and CDR2 are SGHVS and FNYEAQ. Trimming stripped 5 bases from V and 8 bases from J, with 15 bases between. The length of the CDR3 is 14 residues. In DNA form, the CDR3 reads TGTGCCAGCAGCGAAGAACGCGAGGGAGAAAAACTGTTTTTT. Translation gives CASSEEREGEKLFF.

This clone was recorded a few times. This chain links TRBV27 with TRBJ2-3; the D gene is possibly TRBD2 (6 bases). This CDR3 has 18 amino acids. V gave up 6 bases and J gave up 0 bases, with 22 bases separating them. Germline CDR1 is MNHEY and CDR2 is SMNVEV (reference sequence). CDR3 residues: CASRSHPGTLASTDTQYF. CDR3 coding DNA: TGTGCCAGCAGATCCCACCCCGGGACTTTGGCGAGCACAGATACGCAGTATTTT.

This clone was found a few times. The gene calls are TRBV7-3 and TRBJ1-1, with 9 bases matching TRBD1. With 5 bases clipped from V and 3 bases from J, the junction kept 7 bases outside the gene matches. This CDR3 is 15 amino acids long. CDR1 SGHTA and CDR2 FQGTGA come from the germline V gene. As DNA, the CDR3 is TGTGCCAGCAGCCCAGGGACAGGGTGGGACACTGAAGCTTTCTTT. It yields the protein CASSPGTGWDTEAFF.

This clone was seen only once. This chain links TRBV7-9 with TRBJ2-2; TRBD1 matches 7 bases. Germline assignment: CDR1 SEHNR and CDR2 FQNEAQ (reference sequence). The J segment lost 5 bases and the V segment lost 7 bases, leaving 4 bases of the junction unmatched. This CDR3 contains 13 residues. CDR3 in DNA: TGTGCCAGCACCACAGGGGAAACCGGGGAGCTGTTTTTT. Protein sequence: CASTTGETGELFF.

This clone was found a few times. V is TRBV5-1 and J is TRBJ2-3, with 13 bases lining up with TRBD2. Germline CDR1 reads SGHRS; CDR2 reads YFSETQ. V dropped 1 base and J dropped 4; count of bases not matched to a gene: 6. The CDR3 spans 17 residues. DNA for the CDR3: TGCGCCAGCAGCTTGTTAAGGACTAGCGGGAGTCCAGATACGCAGTATTTT. Translation: CASSLLRTSGSPDTQYF.

This sequence joins TRBV18 and TRBJ2-1; D is possibly TRBD1 (6 bases). There are 15 residues in the CDR3. The V end was cut by 1 base, the J end by 3 bases, with 10 bases between. Looked up from germline, CDR1 is KGHSH and CDR2 is LQKENI. DNA for the CDR3: TGTGCCAGCTCACCACAAAGGACAGACTACAATGAGCAGTTCTTC. It yields the protein CASSPQRTDYNEQFF.

J is TRBJ2-3 and V is TRBV5-4; a possible D gene is TRBD2 (6 bases). V lost 4 bases, J lost 1 base, and 16 bases lay in between. There are 16 residues in the CDR3. The germline V gene encodes CDR1 SGHNT and CDR2 YYREEE (reference sequence). The CDR3 loop reads CASSLWSGEGTDTQYF. The CDR3 nucleotides read TGTGCCAGCAGCCTATGGTCGGGGGAGGGCACAGATACGCAGTATTTT.

V is TRBV30 and J is TRBJ1-4; D unresolved. Germline V gives CDR1 GTSNPN, CDR2 SVGIG (reference sequence). The germline V and J ends were trimmed by 1 base and 8 bases, with 11 bases remaining between them. The CDR3 has 13 amino acids. CDR3 nucleotide sequence: TGTGCCTGGAGTGAAGGAGCCAGCGAAAAACTGTTTTTT. It is translated as CAWSEGASEKLFF.

This clone was detected a few times. This CDR3 reads CASSVAGTFSGETQYF. CDR3 bases: TGTGCCAGCAGCGTGGCAGGGACATTCTCGGGGGAGACCCAGTACTTC. The gene calls are TRBV9 and TRBJ2-5; a weak D match, TRBD1 (6 bases). Germline V lookup: CDR1 SGDLS, CDR2 YYNGEE. Trimming took off 2 bases at V and 5 bases at J, with 19 bases between the two ends. CDR3 length equals 16 residues.

This rearrangement joins TRBV19 to TRBJ1-4; D ambiguous. The V gene lost 2 bases and the J gene lost 12 bases, with 13 bases spanning the gap. Germline CDR1 reads LNHDA; CDR2 reads SQIVND (reference sequence). The CDR3 has 13 amino acids. The CDR3 here is CASSILRADELFF. The CDR3 coding sequence is TGTGCCAGTAGTATATTGAGGGCGGATGAACTGTTTTTT.

The chain carries TRBV28 and TRBJ2-7, with 9 bases lining up with TRBD1. The V gene end was trimmed by 4 bases and the J gene end by 3 bases; junction bases not matched to a gene: 16. Germline V lookup: CDR1 MDHEN, CDR2 SYDVKM. This CDR3 is built from 18 residues. CDR3 residues: CASSSRPPGQGTIYEQYF. The CDR3 DNA sequence: TGTGCCAGCAGTTCCCGGCCCCCGGGACAGGGTACTATCTACGAGCAGTACTTC.

The chain combines TRBV9 with TRBJ2-2, with TRBD2 identical over 9 bases. CDR3 length equals 19 residues. Trimming removed 0 bases from V and 1 base from J; junction bases left unmatched: 10. Germline V gives CDR1 SGDLS, CDR2 YYNGEE. CDR3 loop: CASSVEGIAGEENTGELFF. The CDR3 DNA is TGTGCCAGCAGCGTAGAAGGAATAGCGGGAGAAGAGAACACCGGGGAGCTGTTTTTT.

The rearrangement uses TRBV13 and TRBJ1-1; no clear D. Germline CDR1 reads PRHDT; CDR2 reads FYEKMQ (reference sequence). CDR3 length equals 16 residues. Trimming shortened V by 5 bases and J by 4 bases, and 20 bases separated the two germline ends. The CDR3 DNA reads as TGTGCCAGCAGCGCTATAAAGTCCGGGATGATCACTGAAGCTTTCTTT. The encoded protein is CASSAIKSGMITEAFF.

V usage is TRBV27 and J usage is TRBJ2-5; 10 bases line up with TRBD2. TRBJ2-7 matches the DNA end more closely, so the J call is doubtful. This CDR3 is built from 15 residues. Germline V gene sequence: CDR1 MNHEY, CDR2 SMNVEV (reference sequence). CDR3 residues: CASSLTLAGVNEQYF. DNA for the CDR3: TGTGCCAGCAGTTTAACTCTAGCGGGAGTAAACGAGCAGTACTTC.

J is TRBJ1-1 and V is TRBV5-1; 11 bases match TRBD1. Germline V gene lookup returns CDR1 SGHRS and CDR2 YFSETQ. The CDR3 consists of 16 residues. J lost 5 bases, V lost 3 bases, and 9 bases had no gene match. The CDR3: CASSSGTGGRGTEAFF. CDR3 nucleotide sequence: TGCGCCAGCAGCTCCGGGACAGGGGGAAGAGGAACTGAAGCTTTCTTT.

The rearrangement joins TRBV5-1 to TRBJ2-1, with 12 bases fitting TRBD2. The trim removed 4 bases at V and 12 bases at J, leaving 8 bases unmatched. The CDR3 covers 14 residues. Germline values: CDR1 SGHRS, CDR2 YFSETQ. The CDR3 nucleotides read TGCGCCAGCAGCCCGTCAAGGACTAGCGGGACGCAGTTCTTC. Amino acid sequence: CASSPSRTSGTQFF.

V and J are TRBV19 and TRBJ2-1, with 7 positions matching TRBD1. Germline loops: CDR1 LNHDA, CDR2 SQIVND (reference sequence). The length of the CDR3 is 15 residues. V dropped 4 bases and J dropped 3; count of bases not matched to a gene: 6. The DNA of the CDR3 is TGTGCCAGTAGTAGACCCGGGACAGACTACAATGAGCAGTTCTTC. Translated: CASSRPGTDYNEQFF.

V gene TRBV9 combines with J gene TRBJ2-1, with D possibly matching TRBD2 (5 bases). V dropped 0 bases and J dropped 0 bases, with 16 bases sitting between them. This CDR3 has 18 residues. Germline values: CDR1 SGDLS, CDR2 YYNGEE. CDR3 nucleotide sequence: TGTGCCAGCAGCGTAGGGGCGGCTAGCCGCAGCTCCTACAATGAGCAGTTCTTC. It is translated as CASSVGAASRSSYNEQFF.

V usage is TRBV27 and J usage is TRBJ1-6; 9 bases map to TRBD1. Trimming took 0 bases from V and 7 from J; bases not matched to a gene: 10. Germline V gives CDR1 MNHEY, CDR2 SMNVEV (reference sequence). The CDR3 runs to 18 residues. The CDR3 sequence is CASSLSAHPGQGNSPLHF. The CDR3 bases are TGTGCCAGCAGTTTATCAGCTCACCCCGGACAGGGGAATTCACCCCTCCACTTT.

Notes on this clone: Relative to the germline gene, one junction end is altered; a read error may explain this. The chain recombines TRBV7-9 with TRBJ1-2, with a possible D match to TRBD1 (5 bases). This CDR3 region has 12 residues. The germline gives CDR1 SEHNR, CDR2 FQNEAQ (reference sequence). This CDR3 is CSSSSTGYGYTF. CDR3 DNA: TGTTCCAGCAGCTCAACAGGATATGGCTACACCTTC.

The chain carries TRBV9 and TRBJ2-1; the match to TRBD2 covers 11 bases. The CDR3 sequence is 15 residues long. Germline V lookup: CDR1 SGDLS, CDR2 YYNGEE. V dropped 3 bases and J dropped 4; count of bases not matched to a gene: 3. The CDR3 loop reads CASSALAGGYNEQFF. In nucleotides, the CDR3 is TGTGCCAGCAGCGCTCTAGCGGGAGGATACAATGAGCAGTTCTTC.

The chain joins TRBV27 to TRBJ1-1; D call uncertain. CDR1 and CDR2 from the germline V gene are MNHEY and SMNVEV (reference sequence). V was shortened by 0 bases and J by 2 bases, with 7 bases between the two germline ends. The CDR3 contains 14 residues. The CDR3: CASSLSAFNTEAFF. The DNA for the CDR3 is TGTGCCAGCAGTTTATCGGCTTTCAACACTGAAGCTTTCTTT.

The chain recombines TRBV7-3 with TRBJ1-1, with no clear D. Germline CDR1 and CDR2: SGHTA and FQGTGA. This CDR3 region has 14 residues. With 4 bases removed from V and 0 bases from J, the gap between germline ends came to 9 bases. The DNA of the CDR3 is TGTGCCAGCAGCTGGCACAGAATGAACACTGAAGCTTTCTTT. Encoded protein: CASSWHRMNTEAFF.